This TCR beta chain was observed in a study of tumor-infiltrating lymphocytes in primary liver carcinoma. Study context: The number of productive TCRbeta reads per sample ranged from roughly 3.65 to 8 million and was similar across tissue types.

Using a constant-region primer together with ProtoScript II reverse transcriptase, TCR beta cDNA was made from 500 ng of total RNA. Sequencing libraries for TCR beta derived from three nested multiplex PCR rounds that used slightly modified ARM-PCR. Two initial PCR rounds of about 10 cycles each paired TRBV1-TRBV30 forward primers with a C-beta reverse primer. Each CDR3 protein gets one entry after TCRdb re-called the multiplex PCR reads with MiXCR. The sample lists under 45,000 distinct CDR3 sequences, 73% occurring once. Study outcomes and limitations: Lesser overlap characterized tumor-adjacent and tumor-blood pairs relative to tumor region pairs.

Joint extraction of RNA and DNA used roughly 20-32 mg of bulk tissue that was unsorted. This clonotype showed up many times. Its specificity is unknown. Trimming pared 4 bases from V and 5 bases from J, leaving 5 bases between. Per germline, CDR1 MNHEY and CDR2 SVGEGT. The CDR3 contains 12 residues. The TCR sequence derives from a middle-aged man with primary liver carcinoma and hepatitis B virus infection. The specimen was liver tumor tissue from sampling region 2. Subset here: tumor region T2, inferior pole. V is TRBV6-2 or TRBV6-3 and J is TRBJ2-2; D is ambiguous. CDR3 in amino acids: CASSLGTGELFF. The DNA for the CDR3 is TGTGCCAGCAGTTTAGGGACCGGGGAGCTGTTTTTT.